This paragraph reports one T cell receptor beta chain. Its specificity is unknown. Both TCR beta VDJ combination and CDR3 sequence profiling were carried out. Genomic DNA was the template for this profiling. Each CDR3 protein is one row after TCRdb ran MiXCR on the reads. This sample has 150,000 to 200,000 distinct CDR3 sequences, with under 75% found just once. The record originates from a study of CD8+CD57+ T cells in acquired aplastic anemia. Study summary: Sorted CD4+ and CD8+ cells yielded 3.2 ug of DNA on average. Points from the study as a whole: Patients and controls were not found to differ significantly in CD8+ Simpson's diversity. About 30 was the count of CD8+ CDR3 sequences that patients shared with controls.

V was clipped by 6 bases and J by 1 base, with 12 bases between them. Germline CDR1 is SEHNR and CDR2 is FQNEAQ (reference sequence). The CDR3 is made up of 14 amino acids. The sequencing input was sorted CD4+, CD8+, or CD8+CD57+ T cells (not recorded which) from PBMCs. The receptor was derived from a human donor in good health. The chain is built from TRBV7-9 and TRBJ1-1; a weak D match, TRBD1 (6 bases). Here the CDR3 DNA reads TGTGCCAGCAGAAGCACAGGGTCGAACACTGAAGCTTTCTTT. Its protein product is CASRSTGSNTEAFF.